This TCR beta chain was found in a study of cytomegalovirus exposure and HLA in healthy donors. Primers for the PCR totalled 60 Vbeta and 13 Jbeta. The data were produced by immunoSEQ multiplex PCR, yet TCRdb's version contains in-frame clones alone and is incomplete. The table lists 110,000 or so clones, about 69% of them singletons. V gave up 7 bases and J gave up 7 bases; unmatched junction bases: 13. The CDR3 is 15 amino acids. Germline CDR1 and CDR2: LNHDA and SQIVND (reference sequence). Source material: PBMCs. The chain couples TRBV19 to TRBJ2-1; 7 positions match TRBD1. This clonotype was obtained from a man in his forties or fifties in good health and CMV-seronegative. The CDR3 DNA is TGTGCCAGTAAGTCATGGACAGGATCTGCTAATGAGCAGTTCTTC. As protein: CASKSWTGSANEQFF.